These 27 T cell receptor beta chains share one sample of origin, sequenced in a study of cytomegalovirus exposure and HLA in healthy donors. The table came from immunoSEQ multiplex PCR; TCRdb's copy has only in-frame clones and leaves some out. The sample carries about 110,000 clones, around 85% recorded once. The sequenced material came from PBMCs. All receptors derive from a woman between 18 and 29 years old in good health and CMV-seronegative.

This chain links TRBV30 with TRBJ2-7; D may be TRBD1 (6 bases). The germline CDR1 and CDR2 sequences are GTSNPN and SVGIG (reference sequence). V was cut by 4 bases and J by 3 bases, with 16 bases left in between. This CDR3 comprises 14 residues. The CDR3 DNA reads as TGTGCCTGGAACCTCATGGACAGCGACTACGAGCAGTACTTC. Its translation is CAWNLMDSDYEQYF.

This CDR3 is CSVVMGGLGEQYF. The CDR3, as DNA: TGCAGCGTCGTGATGGGAGGGTTGGGCGAGCAGTACTTC. The chain joins TRBV29-1 to TRBJ2-7; TRBD2 aligns across 7 bases. The CDR3 has 13 amino acids. Trimming at V came to 6 bases and at J to 6 bases, leaving 11 bases not matched to a gene. Germline V gene sequence: CDR1 SQVTM, CDR2 ANQGSEA.

The V and J genes are TRBV27 and TRBJ2-7; weak D call: TRBD2 (6 bases). Germline CDR1 reads MNHEY; CDR2 reads SMNVEV (reference sequence). The CDR3 has 15 residues. Deletions cut 3 bases from V and 0 bases from J, with 12 bases between. The CDR3 DNA follows: TGTGCCAGCAGTTTTCGGGGGACCAACTCCTACGAGCAGTACTTC. Translation gives CASSFRGTNSYEQYF.

The rearrangement links TRBV7-9 to TRBJ2-7, with 8 bases identical to TRBD2. Germline values: CDR1 SEHNR, CDR2 FQNEAQ (reference sequence). V gave up 5 bases and J gave up 3 bases; unmatched junction bases: 18. The CDR3 length is 18 residues. The CDR3 nucleotides are TGTGCCAGCAGCCCACCCGGAGTAGCGGGGATTATGCTCTACGAGCAGTACTTC. Translating it yields CASSPPGVAGIMLYEQYF.

The rearrangement joins TRBV11-2 to TRBJ2-6; no definite D call. V gave up 1 base and J gave up 0 bases, with 4 bases separating them. The CDR3 runs 15 residues. The germline V gene encodes CDR1 SGHAT and CDR2 FQNNGV. DNA of the CDR3: TGTGCCAGCAGCTTAGTCTTCTCTGGGGCCAACGTCCTGACTTTC. This codes for CASSLVFSGANVLTF.

The table lists this clone with a few counts. This chain uses TRBV2 with TRBJ2-7; 7 nucleotides line up with TRBD1. Losses at the gene ends were 3 bases for V and 2 bases for J; bases not matched to a gene: 4. CDR3 length: 14 residues. Germline values: CDR1 SNHLY, CDR2 FYNNEI. The CDR3 region is CASSDYRGPYEQYF. The CDR3 bases are TGTGCCAGCAGTGATTACAGGGGCCCCTACGAGCAGTACTTC.

This chain connects TRBV2 to TRBJ1-1; 8 bases match TRBD1. CDR3 length equals 16 residues. From germline, CDR1 is SNHLY and CDR2 FYNNEI. V was pared by 6 bases and J by 4 bases, with 13 bases of the junction left unmatched. The chain's CDR3 is CASRGVGTTGGTEAFF. In DNA form, the CDR3 reads TGTGCCAGCAGGGGTGTTGGCACCACAGGGGGCACTGAAGCTTTCTTT. The full variable domain, its missing parts supplied by reference TRBV2 and TRBJ1-1, is EPEVTQTPSHQVTQMGQEVILRCVPISNHLYFYWYRQILGQKVEFLVSFYNNEISEKSEIFDDQFSVERPDGSNFTLKIRSTKLEDSAMYFCASRGVGTTGGTEAFFGQGTRLTVV.

The gene calls are TRBV5-4 and TRBJ1-1, with a tentative D call TRBD1 (5 bases). The CDR3 loop spans 13 amino acids. V shed 0 bases and J shed 11 bases, with 14 bases lying between them. CDR1 SGHNT and CDR2 YYREEE come from the germline V gene (reference sequence). The CDR3 loop reads CASSLDGHRDAFF. The CDR3 DNA sequence: TGTGCCAGCAGCTTGGACGGACACCGCGACGCTTTCTTT.

V and J are TRBV28 and TRBJ1-5; D perhaps matches TRBD1 (5 bases). Germline V gives CDR1 MDHEN, CDR2 SYDVKM. CDR3 length equals 15 residues. V lost 8 bases and J lost 0, with 14 bases in between. This CDR3 is CASLRTDNSNQPQHF. The CDR3 DNA sequence: TGTGCCAGCTTACGCACGGACAATAGCAATCAGCCCCAGCATTTT.

V and J are TRBV7-2 and TRBJ1-5; TRBD1 matches 9 bases. J lost 0 bases, V lost 5 bases, and 11 bases had no gene match. CDR3 size: 18 residues. CDR1 and CDR2 from the germline V gene are SGHTA and FQGNSA. The CDR3 is CASSPGTGWYSSNQPQHF. In nucleotides, the CDR3 is TGTGCCAGCAGCCCCGGGACAGGGTGGTACTCTAGCAATCAGCCCCAGCATTTT.

The chain uses TRBV4-1 and TRBJ1-1, with 7 bases fitting TRBD1. The CDR3 is 16 residues long. Germline loops: CDR1 MGHRA, CDR2 YSYEKL. The V gene end was trimmed by 1 base and the J gene end by 3 bases; junction bases not matched to a gene: 8. CDR3 protein: CASSQGSGTADTEAFF. CDR3 sequence (DNA): TGCGCCAGCAGCCAAGGGTCCGGGACAGCAGACACTGAAGCTTTCTTT.

This rearrangement joins TRBV27 to TRBJ2-7; 8 nucleotides agree with TRBD2. Per the germline V gene, CDR1 is MNHEY and CDR2 is SMNVEV (reference sequence). The CDR3 loop spans 15 amino acids. Germline trimming cut 4 bases from V and 5 bases from J; bases unmatched to any gene: 10. The CDR3 reads CASSSGGQGHHEQYF. The CDR3 DNA reads TGTGCCAGCAGTTCGGGGGGGCAGGGGCACCACGAGCAGTACTTC.

CDR3 sequence: CASSLAGDITDTQYF. The CDR3 DNA reads TGCGCCAGCAGCTTGGCTGGGGACATCACAGATACGCAGTATTTT. The chain links TRBV5-1 to TRBJ2-3, with D possibly matching TRBD1 (6 bases). The CDR3 is 15 residues long. The V end lost 0 bases, the J end lost 2 bases, and 10 bases lay between the germline ends. Germline lookup yields CDR1 SGHRS and CDR2 YFSETQ.

The rearrangement links TRBV4-1 to TRBJ2-7; possibly TRBD2 for D (6 bases). The germline V and J ends were trimmed by 0 bases and 5 bases, with 11 bases remaining between them. Germline values: CDR1 MGHRA, CDR2 YSYEKL. The CDR3 sequence is 14 residues long. The CDR3 region has the DNA TGCGCCAGCAGCCAAGAATCAGGGAGGAACGAGCAGTACTTC. Protein: CASSQESGRNEQYF.

The V and J genes are TRBV7-3 and TRBJ1-5; D remains ambiguous. From germline, CDR1 is SGHTA and CDR2 FQGTGA. Trimming took off 1 base at V and 0 bases at J, with 10 bases between the two ends. This CDR3 spans 16 amino acids. This CDR3 is CASSLRAGNSNQPQHF. The CDR3 DNA follows: TGTGCCAGCAGCTTAAGGGCAGGCAATAGCAATCAGCCCCAGCATTTT. The complete variable domain, with remaining parts taken from reference TRBV7-3 and TRBJ1-5, reads GAGVSQTPSNKVTEKGKYVELRCDPISGHTALYWYRQSLGQGPEFLIYFQGTGAADDSGLPNDRFFAVRPEGSVSTLKIQRTERGDSAVYLCASSLRAGNSNQPQHFGDGTRLSIL.

The V and J genes are TRBV9 and TRBJ2-1, with TRBD2 matching over 8 bases. The germline V gene encodes CDR1 SGDLS and CDR2 YYNGEE. J was trimmed by 3 bases and V by 3 bases; bases with no gene match: 8. The CDR3 length is 16 residues. Here the CDR3 DNA reads TGTGCCAGCAGCGCGCCAGCGGGGGTGCTCTACAATGAGCAGTTCTTC. It specifies CASSAPAGVLYNEQFF.

This sequence joins TRBV15 and TRBJ2-1; 13 bases are shared with TRBD2. The length of the CDR3 is 17 residues. Germline V lookup: CDR1 LNHNV, CDR2 YYDKDF (reference sequence). The junction had 11 bases not matched to a gene; V was cut back by 3 bases and J by 9 bases. Written as DNA, the CDR3 is TGTGCCACCAGCAGGACCCCCACTAGCGGGGGGGAGGGTGAGCAGTTCTTC. Protein: CATSRTPTSGGEGEQFF.

The chain recombines TRBV19 with TRBJ2-2, with D possibly TRBD1 on 6 matching bases. V was pared by 7 bases and J by 4 bases, with 10 bases between. The CDR3 totals 13 residues. Germline lookup yields CDR1 LNHDA and CDR2 SQIVND (reference sequence). In DNA, the CDR3 is TGTGCCAGTATGGGGACATTCACCGGGGAGCTGTTTTTT. It encodes CASMGTFTGELFF. Full variable domain (remainder filled in from reference TRBV19 and TRBJ2-2): DGGITQSPKYLFRKEGQNVTLSCEQNLNHDAMYWYRQDPGQGLRLIYYSQIVNDFQKGDIAEGYSVSREKKESFPLTVTSAQKNPTAFYLCASMGTFTGELFFGEGSRLTVL.

This clone has only a few counts. The genes are TRBV29-1 and TRBJ1-2, with D perhaps matching TRBD1 (5 bases). Deletions cut 7 bases from V and 8 bases from J, with 20 bases between. Per the germline V gene, CDR1 is SQVTM and CDR2 is ANQGSEA. The CDR3 contains 13 residues. The DNA for the CDR3 is TGCAGCGCACGGCCGGGGGGGGTCGCGGGCTACACCTTC. The encoded protein is CSARPGGVAGYTF. The full variable domain, its missing parts supplied by reference TRBV29-1 and TRBJ1-2, is SAVISQKPSRDICQRGTSLTIQCQVDSQVTMMFWYRQQPGQSLTLIATANQGSEATYESGFVIDKFPISRPNLTFSTLTVSNMSPEDSSIYLCSARPGGVAGYTFGSGTRLTVV.

The chain has TRBV29-1 and TRBJ2-7; possibly TRBD2 for D (5 bases). Trimming shortened V by 6 bases and J by 2 bases, and 11 bases separated the two germline ends. This CDR3 region has 12 residues. CDR1 and CDR2 from the germline V gene are SQVTM and ANQGSEA. The CDR3 bases are TGCAGCGTAGTACCGGGGACCTACGAGCAGTACTTC. The encoded protein is CSVVPGTYEQYF.

The rearrangement links TRBV7-8 to TRBJ2-7, with 7 bases fitting TRBD2. The germline V gene encodes CDR1 SGHVS and CDR2 FQNEAQ. Trimming removed 1 base from V and 5 bases from J; junction bases left unmatched: 8. The CDR3 has 15 amino acids. CDR3 in amino acids: CASSLGPRGVDEQYF. Written as DNA, the CDR3 is TGTGCCAGCAGCTTAGGCCCCCGGGGGGTCGACGAGCAGTACTTC.

The rearrangement links TRBV6-6 to TRBJ1-6; possibly TRBD1 for D (6 bases). CDR1 is MNHNY and CDR2 is SVGAGI in the germline V gene (reference sequence). This CDR3 contains 16 residues. With 5 bases removed from V and 0 bases from J, the gap between germline ends came to 11 bases. The CDR3 bases are TGTGCCAGCAGTAATACAGGGAGCTCCTATAATTCACCCCTCCACTTT. Encoded protein: CASSNTGSSYNSPLHF.

This clone was observed a handful of times. The chain couples TRBV25-1 to TRBJ1-3; no clear D gene. Between the trimmed V and J ends, which lost 3 bases and 0 bases, there was a span of 9 bases. This CDR3 has 15 amino acids. Germline CDR1 is MGHDK and CDR2 is SYGVNS. CDR3 coding DNA: TGTGCCAGCAGTGAGTCGGGGAGCTCTGGAAACACCATATATTTT. It is translated as CASSESGSSGNTIYF. The full variable domain, its missing parts supplied by reference TRBV25-1 and TRBJ1-3, is EADIYQTPRYLVIGTGKKITLECSQTMGHDKMYWYQQDPGMELHLIHYSYGVNSTEKGDLSSESTVSRIRTEHFPLTLESARPSHTSQYLCASSESGSSGNTIYFGEGSWLTVV.

This sequence joins TRBV6-5 and TRBJ1-5; D is possibly TRBD1 (6 bases). The CDR3 is 14 amino acids. Trimming removed 1 base at V and 6 bases at J, with 10 bases between. Germline CDR1 reads MNHEY; CDR2 reads SVGAGI. The CDR3 DNA reads TGTGCCAGCAGTTACTTGAGGGGGTCTCAGCCCCAGCATTTT. It is translated as CASSYLRGSQPQHF.

The CDR3 DNA reads TGTGCCAGCAGCACACACCTCCCTCAGCGGCTCTCCTACAATGAGCAGTTCTTC. Its translation: CASSTHLPQRLSYNEQFF. V usage is TRBV7-8 and J usage is TRBJ2-1; tentative D call: TRBD2 (5 bases). Germline CDR1 reads SGHVS; CDR2 reads FQNEAQ. V lost 5 bases and J lost 0, with 20 bases in between. This CDR3 contains 18 residues. The whole variable domain, remainder taken from reference TRBV7-8 and TRBJ2-1, is GAGVSQSPRYKVAKRGQDVALRCDPISGHVSLFWYQQALGQGPEFLTYFQNEAQLDKSGLPSDRFFAERPEGSVSTLKIQRTQQEDSAVYLCASSTHLPQRLSYNEQFFGPGTRLTVL.

This chain links TRBV7-2 with TRBJ1-6; TRBD1 aligns across 8 bases. The CDR3 runs to 16 residues. Germline CDR1 reads SGHTA; CDR2 reads FQGNSA. Trimming took 4 bases from V and 7 from J; bases not matched to a gene: 9. This CDR3 is CASSSAQGAWNSPLHF. DNA for the CDR3: TGTGCCAGCAGCTCGGCTCAGGGGGCATGGAATTCACCCCTCCACTTT.

The chain is built from TRBV7-7 and TRBJ2-3; no clear D. The CDR3 spans 13 residues. Per germline, CDR1 SSHAT and CDR2 FNYEAQ (reference sequence). Trimming removed 5 bases from V and 0 bases from J, with 6 bases in between. The CDR3 sequence is CASSPSSTDTQYF. DNA of the CDR3: TGTGCCAGCAGCCCCTCGAGCACAGATACGCAGTATTTT. The complete variable domain, with remaining parts taken from reference TRBV7-7 and TRBJ2-3, reads GAGVSQSPRYKVTKRGQDVTLRCDPISSHATLYWYQQALGQGPEFLTYFNYEAQPDKSGLPSDRFSAERPEGSISTLTIQRTEQRDSAMYRCASSPSSTDTQYFGPGTRLTVL.